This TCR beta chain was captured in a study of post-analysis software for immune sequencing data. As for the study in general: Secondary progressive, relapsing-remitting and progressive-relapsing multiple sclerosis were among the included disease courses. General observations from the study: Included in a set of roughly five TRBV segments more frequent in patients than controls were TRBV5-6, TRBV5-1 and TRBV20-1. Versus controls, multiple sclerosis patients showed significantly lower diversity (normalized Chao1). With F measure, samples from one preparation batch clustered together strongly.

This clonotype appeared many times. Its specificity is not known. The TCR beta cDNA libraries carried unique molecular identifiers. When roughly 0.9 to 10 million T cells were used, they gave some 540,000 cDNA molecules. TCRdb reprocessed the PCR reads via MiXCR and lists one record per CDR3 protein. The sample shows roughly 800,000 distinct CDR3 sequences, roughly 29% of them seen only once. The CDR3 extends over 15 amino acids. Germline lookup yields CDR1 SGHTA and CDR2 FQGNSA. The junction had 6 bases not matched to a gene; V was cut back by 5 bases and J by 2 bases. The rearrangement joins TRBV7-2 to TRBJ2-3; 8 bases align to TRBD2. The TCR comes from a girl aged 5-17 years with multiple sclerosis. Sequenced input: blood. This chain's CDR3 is CASSPWREATDTQYF. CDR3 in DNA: TGTGCCAGCAGCCCGTGGCGGGAGGCCACAGATACGCAGTATTTT.